This entry is about one T cell receptor (beta chain). Its cognate antigen is unknown. The data were taken from a study of T cell responses to AZD1222 COVID-19 vaccine. Regarding the study as a whole: Repertoires were sampled only after the peak T cell response. Donor demographics were predominantly white British with a female majority; clonal diversity may be underestimated.

Using immunoSEQ multiplex PCR, the repertoire was profiled, and TCRdb retains in-frame clones only, with some absent. The data contain tens of thousands of clones, over 75% of them seen just once; the ten biggest clones take up roughly 3.1%. V lost 4 bases to trimming and J lost 5 bases, with 9 bases between them. This CDR3 is built from 13 residues. Germline lookup yields CDR1 SEHNR and CDR2 FQNEAQ (reference sequence). Sample: peripheral blood, taken 28 days after the second AZD1222 dose. The clonotype comes from an adult who received the AZD1222 COVID-19 vaccine. The V and J genes are TRBV7-9 and TRBJ1-5, with D possibly matching TRBD1 (5 bases). In DNA form, the CDR3 reads TGTGCCAGCAGCTCAGGGAGCGATCAGCCCCAGCATTTT. It translates to CASSSGSDQPQHF.